These 23 T cell receptor beta chains came from one sample sequenced in a study of CD8 T cell repertoires and HIV-1 epitope variants. Produced via immunoSEQ multiplex PCR; TCRdb's table is partial and in-frame only. The sample yields almost 5,500 clones, approximately 73% seen once. Antigen specificity for these receptors is unknown. Sequencing was carried out using cultured CD8+ T cells derived from PBMCs. Receptors originate from a male donor with HIV.

This clone came up a few times. Distinct nucleotide sequences in the sample also encode this CDR3. The chain employs TRBV5-1 and TRBJ2-7; D call uncertain. Germline V lookup: CDR1 SGHRS, CDR2 YFSETQ. This CDR3 has 15 residues. Between the trimmed V and J ends, which lost 3 bases and 2 bases, there was a span of 15 bases. For the CDR3, the DNA is TGCGCCAGCAGCTGGGATCCTTCCGAAGCCTACGAGCAGTACTTC. It encodes CASSWDPSEAYEQYF. The variable domain in full, with the rest retrieved from reference TRBV5-1 and TRBJ2-7, is KAGVTQTPRYLIKTRGQQVTLSCSPISGHRSVSWYQQTPGQGLQFLFEYFSETQRNKGNFPGRFSGRQFSNSRSEMNVSTLELGDSALYLCASSWDPSEAYEQYFGPGTRLTVT.

The chain links TRBV19 to TRBJ2-1; TRBD2 matches 7 bases. Germline assignment: CDR1 LNHDA and CDR2 SQIVND (reference sequence). CDR3 length: 14 amino acids. With 3 bases clipped from V and 3 bases from J, the junction kept 2 bases outside the gene matches. In nucleotides, the CDR3 is TGTGCCAGTAGTATGGGCGGGAGCTACAATGAGCAGTTCTTC. It is translated as CASSMGGSYNEQFF.

The V and J genes are TRBV6-5 and TRBJ2-7; either TRBD1 or TRBD2 may supply D (5 bases each). V lost 4 bases to trimming and J lost 10 bases, with 17 bases between them. Germline CDR1 is MNHEY and CDR2 is SVGAGI. The CDR3 sequence is 13 residues long. For the CDR3, the DNA is TGTGCCAGCAGTTTCCGGGGCCCACAGGACCAGTACTTC. Its translation: CASSFRGPQDQYF.

The V and J genes are TRBV27 and TRBJ1-5; perhaps TRBD1 as D (5 bases). The germline V and J ends were trimmed by 10 bases and 0 bases, with 16 bases remaining between them. The CDR3 extends over 15 amino acids. Germline V lookup: CDR1 MNHEY, CDR2 SMNVEV (reference sequence). The CDR3 region has the DNA TGTGCCACACAGGAGACCAGCTATAGCAATCAGCCCCAGCATTTT. Residues: CATQETSYSNQPQHF.

This clone was picked up a small number of times. A junction end diverges from the germline sequence, so it may reflect a read error. The chain recombines TRBV7-8 with TRBJ2-3; D gene ambiguous. Germline-derived CDR1 and CDR2 are SGHVS and FQNEAQ. This CDR3 is 13 amino acids long. CDR3: CASSTIGTDTQYF. The CDR3 DNA sequence: TGTGCCAGCAGCACCATTGGCACGGATACGCAGTATTTT.

The chain has TRBV7-9 and TRBJ2-7, with 9 positions matching TRBD1. The CDR3 runs 16 residues. Losses at the gene ends were 5 bases for V and 3 bases for J; bases not matched to a gene: 11. Germline lookup yields CDR1 SEHNR and CDR2 FQNEAQ (reference sequence). The CDR3 nucleotides read TGTGCCAGCAGCCCGTGGACAGGGGACTTTCTCTACGAGCAGTACTTC. This codes for CASSPWTGDFLYEQYF.

Note on this clone: Other DNA sequences in this sample translate to the same CDR3. V gene TRBV27 combines with J gene TRBJ1-5; the D gene is possibly TRBD1 (6 bases). This CDR3 region has 15 residues. Between the trimmed V and J ends, which lost 6 bases and 4 bases, there was a span of 16 bases. Per germline, CDR1 MNHEY and CDR2 SMNVEV (reference sequence). In nucleotides, the CDR3 is TGTGCCAGCAGCAAAAGGGGGGGGAGGAATCAGCCCCAGCATTTT. Protein product: CASSKRGGRNQPQHF.

This chain joins TRBV5-1 and TRBJ1-1, with TRBD1 identical over 8 bases. The V gene end was trimmed by 2 bases and the J gene end by 2 bases; junction bases not matched to a gene: 2. Germline V CDR1 and CDR2: SGHRS, YFSETQ. This CDR3 contains 14 residues. The CDR3 bases are TGCGCCAGCAGCTTTACAGGGGGAAACACTGAAGCTTTCTTT. Translated: CASSFTGGNTEAFF.

By sample fraction, this clone is medium-sized. The chain has TRBV7-2 and TRBJ2-3; 8 positions agree with TRBD1. CDR1 is SGHTA, CDR2 FQGNSA, per germline. Trimming removed 5 bases from V and 2 bases from J; junction bases left unmatched: 6. The CDR3 spans 15 residues. Here the CDR3 reads CASSPGQGNTDTQYF. The CDR3 nucleotides are TGTGCCAGCAGCCCAGGACAGGGCAACACAGATACGCAGTATTTT.

This chain links TRBV10-1 with TRBJ2-2; the D is unclear. CDR1 and CDR2 from the germline V gene are WNHNN and SYGVQD (reference sequence). The CDR3 totals 14 residues. V lost 1 base, J lost 5 bases, and 8 bases lay in between. CDR3 residues: CASSEYEKTGELFF. The CDR3 DNA reads as TGCGCCAGCAGTGAGTACGAAAAAACCGGGGAGCTGTTTTTT.

The gene calls are TRBV11-2 and TRBJ1-2; no clear D. The V and J ends lost 5 bases and 8 bases respectively, with 27 bases between them. Germline-derived CDR1 and CDR2 are SGHAT and FQNNGV. The CDR3 spans 17 residues. CDR3 sequence (DNA): TGTGCCAGCAGCACCCCGGGCCCCGGCGGCGCCCTCTCCGGCTACACCTTC. Amino acid sequence: CASSTPGPGGALSGYTF.

The rearrangement uses TRBV7-3 and TRBJ2-1; either TRBD1 or TRBD2 may fit D (5 bases each). Trimming shortened V by 2 bases and J by 5 bases, and 13 bases separated the two germline ends. CDR3 length equals 15 residues. CDR1 and CDR2 from the germline V gene are SGHTA and FQGTGA. The chain's CDR3 is CASSLSSGGHNEQFF. CDR3 DNA sequence: TGTGCCAGCAGCTTATCTAGTGGGGGACACAATGAGCAGTTCTTC.

The chain is built from TRBV4-3 and TRBJ1-1; no clear D. The V end was cut by 2 bases, the J end by 4 bases, with 11 bases between. In germline, CDR1 is LGHNA, CDR2 YSLEER. The CDR3 sequence is 14 residues long. CDR3 nucleotides: TGCGCCAGCAGCCAACCGGGGAGCGGCACTGAAGCTTTCTTT. This encodes CASSQPGSGTEAFF.

The genes are TRBV5-6 and TRBJ2-7; the D call may be TRBD1 or TRBD2 (5 bases each). Germline V gene data show CDR1 as SGHDT and CDR2 as YYEEEE. Trimming stripped 4 bases from V and 3 bases from J, with 11 bases between. The CDR3 is 13 amino acids. The CDR3 nucleotides are TGTGCCAGCAGCGGTCGGGACCGCTACGAGCAGTACTTC. It translates to CASSGRDRYEQYF.

The rearrangement uses TRBV19 and TRBJ1-2; D may be TRBD1 (5 bases). The ends were cut back, 6 bases at V and 8 bases at J, with 19 bases in the middle. Germline V gene sequence: CDR1 LNHDA, CDR2 SQIVND (reference sequence). This CDR3 contains 14 residues. CDR3 sequence (DNA): TGTGCCAGTAGCCTCTCCGTGGGGGGATACGGCTACACCTTC. This gives the protein CASSLSVGGYGYTF. The variable domain in full, completed from reference TRBV19 and TRBJ1-2, reads DGGITQSPKYLFRKEGQNVTLSCEQNLNHDAMYWYRQDPGQGLRLIYYSQIVNDFQKGDIAEGYSVSREKKESFPLTVTSAQKNPTAFYLCASSLSVGGYGYTFGSGTRLTVV.

The chain has TRBV18 and TRBJ2-2; D not resolved. Germline assignment: CDR1 KGHSH and CDR2 LQKENI. CDR3 length: 14 amino acids. The germline V and J ends were trimmed by 0 bases and 6 bases, with 8 bases remaining between them. For the CDR3, the DNA is TGTGCCAGCTCACCACCGGAAGGTGCCGGGGAGCTGTTTTTT. Its protein is CASSPPEGAGELFF.

This clone was counted only a few times. The chain links TRBV19 to TRBJ1-2, with D possibly matching TRBD1 (5 bases). The CDR3 length is 13 residues. Deletions cut 6 bases from V and 13 bases from J, with 21 bases between. CDR1 and CDR2 from the germline V gene are LNHDA and SQIVND (reference sequence). DNA for the CDR3: TGTGCCAGTAGGGGCGGCCTTGACAGAGGAAGCACCTTC. It encodes CASRGGLDRGSTF.

V gene TRBV27 combines with J gene TRBJ1-4, with a weak D call TRBD1 (6 bases). Per the germline V gene, CDR1 is MNHEY and CDR2 is SMNVEV (reference sequence). V was cut by 1 base and J by 8 bases, with 14 bases left in between. This CDR3 is 15 amino acids long. The CDR3 DNA reads as TGTGCCAGCAGTTTATTTTCAGGGGTCGGCGAAAAACTGTTTTTT. Translating gives CASSLFSGVGEKLFF.

This rearrangement joins TRBV6-5 to TRBJ1-1; possibly TRBD1 for D (5 bases). The CDR3 extends over 14 amino acids. Trimming took off 7 bases at V and 5 bases at J, with 17 bases between the two ends. Germline CDR1 is MNHEY and CDR2 is SVGAGI. The CDR3 nucleotides read TGTGCCAGCACCCCGGGTGGGGGTTCGACTGAAGCTTTCTTT. Protein sequence: CASTPGGGSTEAFF.

The J gene is TRBJ1-1, the V gene TRBV12-1. TRBV12-1 is recorded as a pseudogene. The CDR3 consists of 13 residues. The CDR3 protein is CASSFDGGTEAFF. Written as DNA, the CDR3 is TGTGCCAGCAGCTTTGATGGGGGGACTGAAGCTTTCTTT.

This clone was detected once. The chain combines TRBV27 with TRBJ2-1; weak D call: TRBD2 (6 bases). Germline-derived CDR1 and CDR2 are MNHEY and SMNVEV (reference sequence). V was shortened by 5 bases and J by 6 bases, with 8 bases between the two germline ends. This CDR3 is built from 12 residues. The CDR3 sequence: CASSQAGNEQFF. The DNA of the CDR3 is TGTGCCAGCAGTCAAGCGGGCAATGAGCAGTTCTTC.

This clone was detected only a few times. The chain couples TRBV6-5 to TRBJ2-3; perhaps TRBD2 as D (5 bases). CDR1 is MNHEY and CDR2 is SVGAGI in the germline V gene. The length of the CDR3 is 15 residues. Trimming removed 3 bases from V and 4 bases from J, with 14 bases in between. The CDR3 sequence is CASSYTANGADTQYF. Here the CDR3 DNA reads TGTGCCAGCAGTTATACCGCCAACGGGGCAGATACGCAGTATTTT.

This chain connects TRBV7-9 to TRBJ2-2; the D gene is possibly TRBD1 (5 bases). Germline CDR1 is SEHNR and CDR2 is FQNEAQ (reference sequence). V dropped 5 bases and J dropped 3 bases, with 16 bases sitting between them. The CDR3 consists of 16 residues. In DNA form, the CDR3 reads TGTGCCAGCAGCCACATTAAGGGGCGCGACACCGGGGAGCTGTTTTTT. Its translation is CASSHIKGRDTGELFF.